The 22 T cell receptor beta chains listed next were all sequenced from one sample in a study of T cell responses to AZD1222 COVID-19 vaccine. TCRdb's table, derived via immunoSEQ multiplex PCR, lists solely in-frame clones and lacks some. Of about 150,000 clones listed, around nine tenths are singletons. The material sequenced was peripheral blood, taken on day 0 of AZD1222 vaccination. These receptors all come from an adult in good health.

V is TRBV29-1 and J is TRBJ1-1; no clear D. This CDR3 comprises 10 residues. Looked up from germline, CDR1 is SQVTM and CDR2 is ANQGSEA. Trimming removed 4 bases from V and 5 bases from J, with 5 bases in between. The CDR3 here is CSVGGTEAFF. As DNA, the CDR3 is TGCAGCGTTGGGGGAACTGAAGCTTTCTTT.

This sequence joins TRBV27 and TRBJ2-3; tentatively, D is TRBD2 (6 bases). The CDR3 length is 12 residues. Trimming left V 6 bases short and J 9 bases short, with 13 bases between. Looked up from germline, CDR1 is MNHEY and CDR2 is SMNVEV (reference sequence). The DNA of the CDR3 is TGTGCCAGCAGCGGAGGGTTCCAAACGCAGTATTTT. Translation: CASSGGFQTQYF.

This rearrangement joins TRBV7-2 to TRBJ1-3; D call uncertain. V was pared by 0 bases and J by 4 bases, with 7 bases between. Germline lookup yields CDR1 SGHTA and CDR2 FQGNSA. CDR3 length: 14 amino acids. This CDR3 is CASSLALRGNTIYF. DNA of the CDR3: TGTGCCAGCAGCTTAGCCCTCAGGGGAAACACCATATATTTT.

DNA for the CDR3: TGCAGCGTTTCTGGCAGGGCAGATGAAAAACTGTTTTTT. Translated, it gives CSVSGRADEKLFF. The rearrangement joins TRBV29-1 to TRBJ1-4; a weak D match, TRBD1 (5 bases). V was cut by 5 bases and J by 6 bases, with 13 bases left in between. This CDR3 is 13 amino acids long. In germline, CDR1 is SQVTM, CDR2 ANQGSEA.

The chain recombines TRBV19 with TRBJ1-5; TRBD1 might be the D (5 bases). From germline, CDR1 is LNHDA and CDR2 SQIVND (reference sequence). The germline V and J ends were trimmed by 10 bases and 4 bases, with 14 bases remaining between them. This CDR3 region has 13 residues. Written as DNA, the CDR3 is TGTGCCACCCTACCGGGACTTAATCAGCCCCAGCATTTT. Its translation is CATLPGLNQPQHF.

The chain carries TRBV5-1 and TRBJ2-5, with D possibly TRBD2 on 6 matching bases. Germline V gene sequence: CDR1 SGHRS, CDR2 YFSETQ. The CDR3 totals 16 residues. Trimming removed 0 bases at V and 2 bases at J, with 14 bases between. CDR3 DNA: TGCGCCAGCAGCTTGGGGCCCCGCGCGGGGCAAGAGACCCAGTACTTC. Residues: CASSLGPRAGQETQYF.

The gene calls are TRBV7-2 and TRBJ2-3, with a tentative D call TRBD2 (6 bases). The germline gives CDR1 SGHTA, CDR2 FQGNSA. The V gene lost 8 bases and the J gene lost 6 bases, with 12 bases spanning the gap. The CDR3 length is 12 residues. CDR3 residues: CASGEVPDTQYF. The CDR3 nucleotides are TGTGCCAGCGGGGAGGTCCCGGATACGCAGTATTTT.

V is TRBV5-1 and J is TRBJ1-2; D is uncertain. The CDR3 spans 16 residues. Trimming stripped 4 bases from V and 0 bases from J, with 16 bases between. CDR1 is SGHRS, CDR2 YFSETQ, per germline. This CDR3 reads CASSPTGGPTNYGYTF. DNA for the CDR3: TGCGCCAGCAGCCCGACGGGAGGGCCGACTAACTATGGCTACACCTTC.

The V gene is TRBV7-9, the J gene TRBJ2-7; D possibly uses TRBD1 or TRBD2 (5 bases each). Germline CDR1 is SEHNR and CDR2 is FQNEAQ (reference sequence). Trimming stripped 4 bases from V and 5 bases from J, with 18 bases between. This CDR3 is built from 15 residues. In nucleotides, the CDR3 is TGTGCCAGCAGCTCACCTCAAGGGGTGAGGGACGAGCAGTACTTC. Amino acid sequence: CASSSPQGVRDEQYF.

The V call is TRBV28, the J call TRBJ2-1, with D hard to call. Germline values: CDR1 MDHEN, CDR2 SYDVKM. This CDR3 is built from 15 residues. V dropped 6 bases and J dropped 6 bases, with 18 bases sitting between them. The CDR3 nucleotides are TGTGCCAGCAGCGTGGGGTGGGTGGGTAGCAATGAGCAGTTCTTC. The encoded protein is CASSVGWVGSNEQFF.

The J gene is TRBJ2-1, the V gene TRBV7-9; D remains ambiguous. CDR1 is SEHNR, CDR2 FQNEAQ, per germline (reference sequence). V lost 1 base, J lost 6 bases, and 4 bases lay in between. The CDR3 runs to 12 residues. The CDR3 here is CASSLVFNEQFF. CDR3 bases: TGTGCCAGCAGCTTAGTATTCAATGAGCAGTTCTTC.

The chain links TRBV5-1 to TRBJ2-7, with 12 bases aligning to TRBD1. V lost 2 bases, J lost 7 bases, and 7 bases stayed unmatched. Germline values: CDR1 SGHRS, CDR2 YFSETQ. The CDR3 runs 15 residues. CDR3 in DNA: TGCGCCAGCAGCTTCGAGGGACAGGGGGCGAGTGAGCAGTACTTC. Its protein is CASSFEGQGASEQYF.

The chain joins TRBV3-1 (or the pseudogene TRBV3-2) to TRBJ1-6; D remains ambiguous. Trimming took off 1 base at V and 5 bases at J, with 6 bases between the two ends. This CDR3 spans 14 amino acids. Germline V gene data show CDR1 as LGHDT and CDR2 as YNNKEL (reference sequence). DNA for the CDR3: TGTGCCAGCAGCCAAGTAGCAAATAATTCACCCCTCCACTTT. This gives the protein CASSQVANNSPLHF.

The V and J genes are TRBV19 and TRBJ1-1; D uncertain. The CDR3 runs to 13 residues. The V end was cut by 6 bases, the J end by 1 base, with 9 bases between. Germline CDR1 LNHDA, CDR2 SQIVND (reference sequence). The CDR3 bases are TGTGCCAGTAGGGGCAGTGCGAACACTGAAGCTTTCTTT. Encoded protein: CASRGSANTEAFF.

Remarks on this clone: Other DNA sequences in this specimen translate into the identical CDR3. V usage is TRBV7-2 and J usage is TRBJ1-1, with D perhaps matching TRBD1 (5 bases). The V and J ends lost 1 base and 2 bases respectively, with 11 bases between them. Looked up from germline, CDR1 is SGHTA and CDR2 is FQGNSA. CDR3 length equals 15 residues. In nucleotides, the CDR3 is TGTGCCAGCAGCTTAGGGCCAGGGAGAAACACTGAAGCTTTCTTT. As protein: CASSLGPGRNTEAFF.

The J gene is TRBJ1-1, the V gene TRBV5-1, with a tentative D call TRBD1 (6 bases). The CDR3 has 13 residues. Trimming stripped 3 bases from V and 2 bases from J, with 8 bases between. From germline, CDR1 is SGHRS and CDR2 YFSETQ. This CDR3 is CASSSDSNTEAFF. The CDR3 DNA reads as TGCGCCAGCAGCTCGGACAGTAACACTGAAGCTTTCTTT.

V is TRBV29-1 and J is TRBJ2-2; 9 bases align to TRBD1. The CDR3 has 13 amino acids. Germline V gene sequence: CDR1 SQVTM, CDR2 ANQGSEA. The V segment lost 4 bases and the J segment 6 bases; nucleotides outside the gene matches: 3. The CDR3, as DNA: TGCAGCGTTGGGACAGGGGTGGCCGGGGAGCTGTTTTTT. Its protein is CSVGTGVAGELFF.

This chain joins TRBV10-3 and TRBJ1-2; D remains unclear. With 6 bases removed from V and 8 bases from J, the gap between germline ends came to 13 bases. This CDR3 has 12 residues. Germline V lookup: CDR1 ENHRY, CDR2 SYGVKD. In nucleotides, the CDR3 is TGTGCCATCAGGATGGGCGATGGGGGCTACACCTTC. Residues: CAIRMGDGGYTF.

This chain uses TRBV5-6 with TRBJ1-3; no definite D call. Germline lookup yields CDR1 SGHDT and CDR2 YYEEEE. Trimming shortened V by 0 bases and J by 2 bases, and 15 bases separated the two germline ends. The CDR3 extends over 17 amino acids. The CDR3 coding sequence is TGTGCCAGCAGCTTGGAAGGACCCCTGAAAACTGGAAACACCATATATTTT. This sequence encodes CASSLEGPLKTGNTIYF.

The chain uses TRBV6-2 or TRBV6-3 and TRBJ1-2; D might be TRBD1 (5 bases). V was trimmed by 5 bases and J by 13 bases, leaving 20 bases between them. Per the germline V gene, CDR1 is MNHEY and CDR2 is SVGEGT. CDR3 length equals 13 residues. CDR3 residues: CASSPFRVSKSTF. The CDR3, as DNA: TGTGCCAGCAGTCCCTTCAGGGTCTCTAAGAGCACCTTC.

CDR3 DNA sequence: TGTGCCAGCAGCTCCCAGGGGGGGAACACTGAAGCTTTCTTT. It encodes CASSSQGGNTEAFF. The chain couples TRBV7-9 to TRBJ1-1; the match to TRBD1 covers 7 bases. Germline V gene lookup returns CDR1 SEHNR and CDR2 FQNEAQ (reference sequence). J gave up 1 base and V 4 bases, and 3 bases lay outside the gene matches. This CDR3 has 14 amino acids. The full variable domain, completed using reference TRBV7-9 and TRBJ1-1, is DTGVSQNPRHKITKRGQNVTFRCDPISEHNRLYWYRQTLGQGPEFLTYFQNEAQLEKSRLLSDRFSAERPKGSFSTLEIQRTEQGDSAMYLCASSSQGGNTEAFFGQGTRLTVV.

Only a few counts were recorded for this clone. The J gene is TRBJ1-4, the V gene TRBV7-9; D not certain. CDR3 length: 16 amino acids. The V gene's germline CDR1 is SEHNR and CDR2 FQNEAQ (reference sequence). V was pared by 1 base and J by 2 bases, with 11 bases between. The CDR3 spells CASSLVGLSTNEKLFF. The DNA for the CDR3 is TGTGCCAGCAGCTTAGTGGGGTTGTCGACTAATGAAAAACTGTTTTTT.